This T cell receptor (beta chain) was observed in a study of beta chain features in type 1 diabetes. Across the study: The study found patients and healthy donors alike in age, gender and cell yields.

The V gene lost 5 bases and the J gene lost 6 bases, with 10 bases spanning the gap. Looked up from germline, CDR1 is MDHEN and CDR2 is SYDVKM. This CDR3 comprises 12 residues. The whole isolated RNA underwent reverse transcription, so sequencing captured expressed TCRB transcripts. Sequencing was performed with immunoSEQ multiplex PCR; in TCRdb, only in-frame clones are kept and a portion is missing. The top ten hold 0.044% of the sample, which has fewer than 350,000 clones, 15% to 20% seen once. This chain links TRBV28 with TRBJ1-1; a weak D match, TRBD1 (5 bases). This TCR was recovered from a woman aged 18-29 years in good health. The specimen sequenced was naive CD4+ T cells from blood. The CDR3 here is CASSSRVAEAFF. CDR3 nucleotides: TGTGCCAGCAGTAGCAGGGTCGCTGAAGCTTTCTTT.